This T cell receptor (beta chain) was captured by sequencing in a study of blood T cell repertoires in COVID-19. Study information: The origin of the acute and convalescent COVID-19 samples was the United States, Italy and Spain.

Which cohort a participant joined came from the clinical history participants gave. The method was immunoSEQ multiplex PCR; TCRdb's version includes in-frame clones alone and lacks a portion of them. The table has about 380,000 clones, over 75% seen once. Germline values: CDR1 SQVTM, CDR2 ANQGSEA. V was clipped by 7 bases and J by 2 bases, with 12 bases between them. The CDR3 sequence is 13 residues long. The sample consisted of PBMCs or T cells enriched from blood (not recorded which). The chain joins TRBV29-1 to TRBJ2-1; D is unclear. This receptor was taken from a woman in her 30s who had recovered from COVID-19. The CDR3, as DNA: TGCAGCGGCCGCGTGGTGACCTACAATGAGCAGTTCTTC. It specifies CSGRVVTYNEQFF.